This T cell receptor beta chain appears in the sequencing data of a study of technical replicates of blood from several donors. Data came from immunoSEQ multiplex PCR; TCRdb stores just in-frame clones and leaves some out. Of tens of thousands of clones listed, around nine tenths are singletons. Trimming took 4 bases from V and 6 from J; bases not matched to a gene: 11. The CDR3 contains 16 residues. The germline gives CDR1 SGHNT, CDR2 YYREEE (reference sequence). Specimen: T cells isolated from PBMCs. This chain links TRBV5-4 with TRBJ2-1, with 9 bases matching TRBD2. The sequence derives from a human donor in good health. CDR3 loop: CASSVEAGGPVNEQFF. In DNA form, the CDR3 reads TGTGCCAGCAGCGTGGAGGCGGGAGGGCCGGTCAATGAGCAGTTCTTC.